This TCR beta chain was sequenced during a study of blood T cell repertoires in COVID-19. Study details: From the United States, Italy and Spain came samples of acute and convalescent COVID-19.

Participant reports of clinical history set cohort assignment. Cohort 3 recovery required two negative PCRs, clearance, or symptom resolution. Original processing methods: Amplified reference gene primers provided the basis for estimating nucleated cell counts. Clones were read by immunoSEQ multiplex PCR, and TCRdb kept only the in-frame ones, dropping some. V and J calls plus clone size are reproduced from that table; the DNA served to infer D and trimming. The sample has fewer than 350,000 clones, about 85% seen once. Germline V gene data show CDR1 as MDHEN and CDR2 as SYDVKM. This CDR3 spans 15 amino acids. V shed 8 bases and J shed 1 base, with 16 bases lying between them.

This receptor was taken from a woman in her forties or fifties who had recovered from COVID-19. The V call is TRBV28, the J call TRBJ2-3, with D perhaps matching TRBD2 (7 bases). Sequences were obtained from PBMCs or T cells enriched from blood (not recorded which). CDR3 DNA sequence: TGTGCCAGCCTTTCTCTAGGGGGGGGCACAGATACGCAGTATTTT. Its translation is CASLSLGGGTDTQYF.